This T cell receptor (beta chain) came from a study of blood T cell repertoires in COVID-19. Study overall: Acute and convalescent COVID-19 samples came from the United States, Italy and Spain.

V lost 4 bases and J lost 15, with 25 bases in between. Per the germline V gene, CDR1 is SGHTA and CDR2 is FQGTGA. The CDR3 is made up of 15 amino acids. Sequencing was performed with immunoSEQ multiplex PCR; in TCRdb, only in-frame clones are kept and a portion is missing. The table shows 250,000 to 300,000 clones, with nearly 90% occurring only once. In Cohort 3, a recovered donor had either two negative PCRs, clearance, or symptom resolution. The chain is built from TRBV7-3 and TRBJ2-1; D is possibly TRBD2 (7 bases). Sequences were obtained from PBMCs or T cells enriched from blood (not recorded which). The receptor comes from a woman aged 25-40 years who had recovered from COVID-19. CDR3 amino acids: CASSSIGGPGDAPFF. CDR3 sequence (DNA): TGTGCCAGCAGCTCGATCGGGGGGCCCGGAGACGCGCCGTTCTTC. The full variable domain, in which reference TRBV7-3 and TRBJ2-1 provide the parts outside the CDR3, is GAGVSQTPSNKVTEKGKYVELRCDPISGHTALYWYRQSLGQGPEFLIYFQGTGAADDSGLPNDRFFAVRPEGSVSTLKIQRTERGDSAVYLCASSSIGGPGDAPFFGPGTRLTVL.